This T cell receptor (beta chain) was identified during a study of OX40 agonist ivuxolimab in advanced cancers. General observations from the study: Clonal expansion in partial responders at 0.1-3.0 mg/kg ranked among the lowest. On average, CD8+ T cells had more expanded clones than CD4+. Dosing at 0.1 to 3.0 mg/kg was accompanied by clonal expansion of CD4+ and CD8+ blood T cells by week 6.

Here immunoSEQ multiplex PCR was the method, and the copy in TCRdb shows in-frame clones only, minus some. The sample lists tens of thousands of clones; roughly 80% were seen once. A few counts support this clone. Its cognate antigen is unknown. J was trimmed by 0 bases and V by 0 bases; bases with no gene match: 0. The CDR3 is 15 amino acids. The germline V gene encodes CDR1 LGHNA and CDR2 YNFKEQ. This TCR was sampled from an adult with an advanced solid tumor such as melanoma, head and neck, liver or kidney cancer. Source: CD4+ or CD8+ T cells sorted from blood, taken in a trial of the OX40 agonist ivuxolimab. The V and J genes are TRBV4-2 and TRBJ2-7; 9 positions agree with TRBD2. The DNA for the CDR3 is TGTGCCAGCAGCCAAGAGACTAGCGGCTCCTACGAGCAGTACTTC. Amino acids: CASSQETSGSYEQYF.